The entry below describes one T cell receptor (beta chain). This CDR3 is built from 20 residues. Germline-derived CDR1 and CDR2 are MGHRA and YSYEKL. Losses at the gene ends were 2 bases for V and 3 bases for J; bases not matched to a gene: 10. This sample was included in a study of shared T cell receptors in the human thymus. TCRdb's copy holds only in-frame clones and misses some; the assay was immunoSEQ multiplex PCR. The table has fewer than 700,000 clones, roughly 90% seen once. This sample was also put to use in a study of human thymus T cells.

The receptor comes from a boy in the first two years of life with a congenital heart defect. This chain links TRBV4-1 with TRBJ2-1, with 16 bases that match TRBD2. Sample: thymocytes. DNA of the CDR3: TGCGCCAGCAGCCAACGGGGACTAGCGGGAGGGTGGGGGGTCTACAATGAGCAGTTCTTC. Amino acid sequence: CASSQRGLAGGWGVYNEQFF.